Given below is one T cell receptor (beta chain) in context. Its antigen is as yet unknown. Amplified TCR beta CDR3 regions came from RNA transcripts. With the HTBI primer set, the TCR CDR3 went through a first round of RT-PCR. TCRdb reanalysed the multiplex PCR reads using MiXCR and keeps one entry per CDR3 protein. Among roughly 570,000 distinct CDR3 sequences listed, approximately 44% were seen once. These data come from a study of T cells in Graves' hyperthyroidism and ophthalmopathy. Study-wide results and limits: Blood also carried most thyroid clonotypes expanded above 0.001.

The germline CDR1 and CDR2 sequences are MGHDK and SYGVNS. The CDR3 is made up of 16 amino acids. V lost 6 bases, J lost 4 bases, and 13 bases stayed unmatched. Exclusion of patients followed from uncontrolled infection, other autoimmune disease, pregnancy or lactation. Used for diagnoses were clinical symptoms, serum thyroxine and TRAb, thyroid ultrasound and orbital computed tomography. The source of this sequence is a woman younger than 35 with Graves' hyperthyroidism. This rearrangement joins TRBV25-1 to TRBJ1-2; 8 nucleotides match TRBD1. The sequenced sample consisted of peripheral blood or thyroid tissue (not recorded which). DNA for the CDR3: TGTGCCAGCAGCGACTCTGACAGGGGACTCTTCTATGGCTACACCTTC. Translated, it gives CASSDSDRGLFYGYTF.